This record looks at one TCR beta chain sequence and its context. This entry belongs to a study of blood T cells in healthy people across ages. Primers used in a second PCR of about 7 to 12 cycles were a sample-barcoded 5' primer and a J-beta primer mix. One entry per CDR3 protein results from TCRdb running MiXCR on the 5' RACE reads. The sample has 1.5 million to 2 million distinct CDR3 sequences; under 30% are singletons. This sequence originates from a woman in her twenties or thirties in good health. The sequenced sample consisted of blood.

The CDR3 loop reads CASSKTGTGNTIYF. The CDR3 nucleotides read TGTGCCAGCAGCAAGACAGGGACTGGAAACACCATATATTTT. The V and J genes are TRBV28 and TRBJ1-3; TRBD1 agrees at 7 bases. This CDR3 comprises 14 residues. Germline CDR1 reads MDHEN; CDR2 reads SYDVKM. V lost 6 bases and J lost 2; bases outside the gene matches: 4.